Described below is a single T cell receptor (beta chain) sequence and its context. These data originate in a study of blood T cell repertoires in COVID-19. Study-wide context: The United States, Italy and Spain supplied acute and convalescent COVID-19 samples.

The trim removed 5 bases at V and 3 bases at J, leaving 6 bases unmatched. CDR1 and CDR2 from the germline V gene are LNHDA and SQIVND (reference sequence). This CDR3 spans 15 amino acids. In the original processing: Nucleated cell counts were estimated from reference gene primer amplification. TCRdb's copy holds only in-frame clones and misses some; the assay was immunoSEQ multiplex PCR. D and trimming were read from the DNA, whereas the V and J calls and clone size are those reported in that table. The sample holds about 190,000 clones, 80% to 95% seen once. Sequencing input: peripheral blood. The V and J genes are TRBV19 and TRBJ2-3, with 9 bases that match TRBD1. The sequence came from a man aged 50 to 59 with acute or convalescent COVID-19. The CDR3 DNA follows: TGTGCCAGTAGTCTGTTACAGGGGGCAACAGATACGCAGTATTTT. Residues: CASSLLQGATDTQYF.